One and the same sample provided the 30 T cell receptor beta chains below, sequenced in a study of regulatory T cells in long-lasting Graves disease. Specified time point: persistent/refractory GD, antithyroid drugs over 5 years with positive TRAb. The TCR library was made from RNA extracted from PBMCs. Libraries of TCR beta came from iRepertoire HTBI primers plus Arm-PCR of CDR3 regions. MiXCR, applied by TCRdb to the multiplex PCR reads, yields one record per CDR3 protein. Among about 340,000 distinct CDR3 sequences listed, about 20% were seen once. The sample was peripheral blood mononuclear cells (PBMCs), taken when the disease was refractory, from a patient treated with antithyroid drugs. All receptors come from a female donor with Graves disease.

V is TRBV19 and J is TRBJ2-7, with a weak D call TRBD1 (6 bases). CDR1 LNHDA and CDR2 SQIVND come from the germline V gene (reference sequence). The germline V and J ends were trimmed by 6 bases and 1 base, with 13 bases remaining between them. This CDR3 region has 14 residues. The CDR3 nucleotides read TGTGCCAGTAGAAAACAGGGTACATCCTACGAGCAGTACTTC. It specifies CASRKQGTSYEQYF.

The V gene is TRBV28, the J gene TRBJ2-7; 8 bases map to TRBD2. Unmatched junction bases numbered 7, after V lost 6 bases and J lost 3 bases. The CDR3 contains 14 residues. From germline, CDR1 is MDHEN and CDR2 SYDVKM. CDR3 bases: TGTGCCAGCAGCCCGGGGGGGCGGGTCTACGAGCAGTACTTC. Its protein product is CASSPGGRVYEQYF. Full variable domain (remainder filled in from reference TRBV28 and TRBJ2-7): DVKVTQSSRYLVKRTGEKVFLECVQDMDHENMFWYRQDPGLGLRLIYFSYDVKMKEKGDIPEGYSVSREKKERFSLILESASTNQTSMYLCASSPGGRVYEQYFGPGTRLTVT.

On this clonotype: Since a much larger clone is just one base distant, this may be a read error. This chain joins TRBV6-2 or TRBV6-3 and TRBJ1-1; D is ambiguous. Per germline, CDR1 MNHEY and CDR2 SVGEGT. The CDR3 spans 12 residues. CDR3 sequence (DNA): TGTGCCTGCAGTTACCTAGGCGGCGAAGCTTTCTTT. This gives the protein CACSYLGGEAFF.

This clonotype was counted many times. The CDR3 sequence is CASSWTGDYEQYF. The CDR3 DNA sequence: TGTGCCAGCAGTTGGACAGGGGACTACGAGCAGTACTTC. The chain is built from TRBV7-9 and TRBJ2-7, with 9 bases lining up with TRBD1. CDR1 is SEHNR and CDR2 is FQNEAQ in the germline V gene (reference sequence). This CDR3 has 13 residues. V shed 6 bases, J shed 3 bases, and the junction held 3 bases outside the gene matches.

V usage is TRBV7-3 and J usage is TRBJ2-7; 9 bases agree with TRBD1. Germline CDR1 reads SGHTA; CDR2 reads FQGTGA. The CDR3 is made up of 22 amino acids. V dropped 1 base and J dropped 2; count of bases not matched to a gene: 24. The CDR3: CASSLIGRQGDETRPRAYEQYF. For the CDR3, the DNA is TGTGCCAGCAGCTTAATAGGGCGACAGGGGGACGAAACTCGGCCCAGGGCCTACGAGCAGTACTTC. Full variable domain (outside the CDR3, taken from reference TRBV7-3 and TRBJ2-7): GAGVSQTPSNKVTEKGKYVELRCDPISGHTALYWYRQSLGQGPEFLIYFQGTGAADDSGLPNDRFFAVRPEGSVSTLKIQRTERGDSAVYLCASSLIGRQGDETRPRAYEQYFGPGTRLTVT.

This clonotype came up a few times. The rearrangement links TRBV18 to TRBJ1-1; D uncertain. Germline assignment: CDR1 KGHSH and CDR2 LQKENI. The CDR3 loop spans 16 amino acids. Trimming removed 3 bases at V and 0 bases at J, with 14 bases between. This chain's CDR3 is CASSPTSVEVNTEAFF. The CDR3 DNA reads as TGTGCCAGCTCACCGACCTCCGTCGAGGTGAACACTGAAGCTTTCTTT.

This clonotype was counted ten times or more. The CDR3 nucleotides are TGTGCCAGCAGCCTACTTGACAGGGGTAATGAAAAACTGTTTTTT. This gives the protein CASSLLDRGNEKLFF. The chain uses TRBV3-1 and TRBJ1-4; 8 bases agree with TRBD1. Germline values: CDR1 LGHDT, CDR2 YNNKEL (reference sequence). V trimming: 4 bases; J trimming: 4 bases; junction bases outside the gene matches: 5. The CDR3 spans 15 residues.

The rearrangement links TRBV20-1 to TRBJ1-3; no definite D call. The length of the CDR3 is 16 residues. The germline gives CDR1 DFQATT, CDR2 SNEGSKA (reference sequence). V was cut by 3 bases and J by 0 bases, with 15 bases left in between. This CDR3 reads CSASRGSRSSGNTIYF. Written as DNA, the CDR3 is TGCAGTGCTAGCAGAGGGTCAAGGAGCTCTGGAAACACCATATATTTT.

The chain has TRBV18 and TRBJ2-5; D gene uncertain. Germline V CDR1 and CDR2: KGHSH, LQKENI. Trimming removed 0 bases at V and 4 bases at J, with 9 bases between. This CDR3 comprises 14 residues. Here the CDR3 reads CASSPPGPRETQYF. DNA of the CDR3: TGTGCCAGCTCACCACCCGGCCCTAGAGAGACCCAGTACTTC.

This clonotype occurred many times. The chain has TRBV5-1 and TRBJ2-7; either TRBD1 or TRBD2 may fit D (5 bases each). The germline CDR1 and CDR2 sequences are SGHRS and YFSETQ. The CDR3 loop spans 18 amino acids. The V end lost 4 bases, the J end lost 2 bases, and 25 bases lay between the germline ends. CDR3 bases: TGCGCCAGCAGCCCGACGGGACCTCTCTACATGGGTCCCTACGAGCAGTACTTC. Residues: CASSPTGPLYMGPYEQYF.

In its sample, this clonotype was seen many times. The V and J genes are TRBV5-1 and TRBJ2-7, with 10 bases matching TRBD2. Germline V lookup: CDR1 SGHRS, CDR2 YFSETQ. Trimming removed 2 bases from V and 5 bases from J; junction bases left unmatched: 10. This CDR3 contains 16 residues. CDR3 nucleotides: TGCGCCAGCAGCTTACAAGAACTAGCGGGAAATAACGAGCAGTACTTC. Amino acid sequence: CASSLQELAGNNEQYF.

This clonotype came up a few times. The CDR3 DNA reads TGTGCCAGCAGTTCCCACTCGCGGGGGGGTGGTCAGCCCCAGCATTTT. This translates into CASSSHSRGGGQPQHF. The rearrangement joins TRBV6-2 or TRBV6-3 to TRBJ1-5; the D gene is possibly TRBD1 (5 bases). Per germline, CDR1 MNHEY and CDR2 SVGEGT. The CDR3 is 16 residues long. V was cut by 4 bases and J by 6 bases, with 19 bases left in between.

This clonotype was recorded a few times. The chain links TRBV15 to TRBJ1-2, with D uncertain. The germline V gene encodes CDR1 LNHNV and CDR2 YYDKDF (reference sequence). Trimming stripped 4 bases from V and 2 bases from J, with 11 bases between. CDR3 size: 14 residues. As DNA, the CDR3 is TGTGCCACCAGCAAAGAACCGGGAAACTATGGCTACACCTTC. Protein: CATSKEPGNYGYTF.

There are a few counts of this clonotype. The chain recombines TRBV4-1 with TRBJ2-5; unclear D gene. The ends were cut back, 1 base at V and 5 bases at J, with 8 bases in the middle. From germline, CDR1 is MGHRA and CDR2 YSYEKL. This CDR3 is 13 amino acids long. CDR3 in amino acids: CASSQGPGETQYF. The CDR3 DNA sequence: TGCGCCAGCAGCCAAGGCCCGGGCGAGACCCAGTACTTC.

This clonotype has only a few counts. The chain recombines TRBV28 with TRBJ1-4, with 9 nucleotides matching TRBD1. V dropped 8 bases and J dropped 4; count of bases not matched to a gene: 2. Germline lookup yields CDR1 MDHEN and CDR2 SYDVKM. The CDR3 loop spans 13 amino acids. CDR3 in DNA: TGTGCCAGCGGGACAGGGAGTAATGAAAAACTGTTTTTT. This gives the protein CASGTGSNEKLFF. Looking up the rest from reference TRBV28 and TRBJ1-4 gives the full variable domain: DVKVTQSSRYLVKRTGEKVFLECVQDMDHENMFWYRQDPGLGLRLIYFSYDVKMKEKGDIPEGYSVSREKKERFSLILESASTNQTSMYLCASGTGSNEKLFFGSGTQLSVL.

This clonotype came up many times. The chain carries TRBV7-8 and TRBJ2-1; 13 bases are shared with TRBD2. This CDR3 contains 16 residues. In germline, CDR1 is SGHVS, CDR2 FQNEAQ. V shed 5 bases, J shed 8 bases, and the junction held 9 bases outside the gene matches. The CDR3: CASSDSTSGGADEQFF. The CDR3 DNA sequence: TGTGCCAGCAGCGACTCTACTAGCGGGGGGGCAGATGAGCAGTTCTTC.

The chain is built from TRBV7-3 and TRBJ2-2, with TRBD1 identical over 7 bases. The CDR3 is made up of 14 amino acids. Unmatched junction bases numbered 3, after V lost 8 bases and J lost 0 bases. Germline assignment: CDR1 SGHTA and CDR2 FQGTGA. CDR3 sequence reads: CASAGTANTGELFF. CDR3 DNA: TGTGCCAGCGCAGGGACAGCGAACACCGGGGAGCTGTTTTTT.

The V call is TRBV12-3 or TRBV12-4, the J call TRBJ2-3; D is uncertain. Trimming took 1 base from V and 3 from J, leaving 5 bases between them. There are 13 residues in the CDR3. The DNA for the CDR3 is TGTGCCAGCAGTTTAGTGAGGACAGATACGCAGTATTTT. This encodes CASSLVRTDTQYF.

This chain links TRBV30 with TRBJ2-7; the D gene could be TRBD1 or TRBD2 (5 bases each). The CDR3 has 13 residues. Trimming removed 5 bases at V and 2 bases at J, with 13 bases between. In germline, CDR1 is GTSNPN, CDR2 SVGIG (reference sequence). The DNA for the CDR3 is TGTGCCTGGGGAACGGGGCGAACCTACGAGCAGTACTTC. Protein sequence: CAWGTGRTYEQYF.

There are many counts of this clonotype. In DNA, the CDR3 is TGCGCCAGCAGCTTGGAGGACAGGGTAGGGGTCGAGCAGTACTTC. This translates into CASSLEDRVGVEQYF. The chain carries TRBV5-1 and TRBJ2-7, with 8 positions matching TRBD1. The CDR3 sequence is 15 residues long. Trimming cost V 0 bases and J 6 bases; bases outside gene matches: 8. Germline assignment: CDR1 SGHRS and CDR2 YFSETQ.

This clonotype was detected ten times or more. The chain links TRBV12-3 or TRBV12-4 to TRBJ1-2; D uncertain. The CDR3 runs to 13 residues. The ends were cut back, 5 bases at V and 6 bases at J, with 13 bases in the middle. CDR3 protein: CASSPRRSDGYTF. DNA for the CDR3: TGTGCCAGCAGTCCCCGGAGGTCGGATGGCTACACCTTC.

About this clonotype itself: The conserved phenylalanine or tryptophan normally closing the CDR3 is absent here, so this likely arose from a read error. The rearrangement joins TRBV19 to TRBJ1-5; maybe TRBD1 (5 bases). Trimming stripped 8 bases from V and 2 bases from J, with 19 bases between. CDR3 length: 16 residues. Germline V lookup: CDR1 LNHDA, CDR2 SQIVND (reference sequence). CDR3 loop: CASGYQLAGGNQPQHS. The CDR3, as DNA: TGTGCCAGTGGATATCAGCTCGCGGGGGGCAATCAGCCCCAGCATTCT.

In the case of this clonotype: A much larger clone lies a single base off, so this may be a read error. The chain joins TRBV11-2 to TRBJ2-5, with 8 bases lining up with TRBD2. The CDR3 is 13 amino acids. The germline V gene encodes CDR1 SGHAT and CDR2 FQNNGV. CDR3 protein: CASSRGLVETRYF. CDR3 DNA: TGTGCCAGCAGCCGGGGACTAGTAGAGACCCGGTACTTC.

V is TRBV6-1 and J is TRBJ2-7, with 8 bases fitting TRBD2. The CDR3 is 14 amino acids. Germline values: CDR1 MNHNS, CDR2 SASEGT. V shed 8 bases and J 6 bases; nucleotides not matched to a gene: 12. CDR3 sequence reads: CASSLGGGRSEQYF. The CDR3 region has the DNA TGTGCCAGCTCCCTCGGGGGGGGACGCTCCGAGCAGTACTTC.

This clonotype was counted ten times or more. This chain links TRBV6-5 with TRBJ1-1; D might be TRBD1 (5 bases). The ends were cut back, 3 bases at V and 7 bases at J, with 12 bases in the middle. The CDR3 extends over 13 amino acids. CDR1 is MNHEY, CDR2 SVGAGI, per germline. The CDR3 sequence: CASSYHGTGEAFF. The CDR3 coding sequence is TGTGCCAGCAGTTATCACGGGACTGGTGAAGCTTTCTTT.

There are a few counts of this clonotype. V usage is TRBV7-2 and J usage is TRBJ1-6, with unresolved D. The CDR3 contains 15 residues. Germline CDR1 is SGHTA and CDR2 is FQGNSA. The V gene lost 1 base and the J gene lost 7 bases, with 11 bases spanning the gap. The CDR3 loop reads CASSLDGNPNSPLHF. In nucleotides, the CDR3 is TGTGCCAGCAGCTTAGATGGGAATCCGAATTCACCCCTCCACTTT.

The genes are TRBV10-3 and TRBJ2-5; D ambiguous. The CDR3 spans 13 residues. V was cut by 2 bases and J by 5 bases, with 9 bases left in between. The germline V gene has CDR1 ENHRY and CDR2 SYGVKD. CDR3 sequence: CAISEGYRETQYF. CDR3 nucleotide sequence: TGTGCCATCAGTGAGGGATATAGGGAGACCCAGTACTTC.

This sequence joins TRBV12-3 or TRBV12-4 and TRBJ1-6; perhaps TRBD1 as D (6 bases). The CDR3 length is 14 residues. Trimming took off 3 bases at V and 8 bases at J, with 11 bases between the two ends. The CDR3 loop reads CASSFETGYSPLHF. The CDR3 DNA is TGTGCCAGCAGTTTCGAGACAGGCTATTCACCCCTCCACTTT.

This clonotype was seen repeatedly, ten times or more. The chain recombines TRBV20-1 with TRBJ2-7; 8 nucleotides match TRBD1. The germline gives CDR1 DFQATT, CDR2 SNEGSKA (reference sequence). V trimming: 6 bases; J trimming: 2 bases; junction bases outside the gene matches: 9. The CDR3 is 14 amino acids. CDR3 sequence (DNA): TGCAGTGCGCCCCGGACAGGGCAAGCCTACGAGCAGTACTTC. Its translation: CSAPRTGQAYEQYF.

The rearrangement links TRBV19 to TRBJ2-7, with TRBD1 as a possible D gene (6 bases). This CDR3 comprises 12 residues. Trimming left V 6 bases short and J 5 bases short, with 11 bases between. Per the germline V gene, CDR1 is LNHDA and CDR2 is SQIVND (reference sequence). The CDR3 bases are TGTGCCAGTAGACAGGGTCACAACGAGCAGTACTTC. Its protein product is CASRQGHNEQYF.